The present entry profiles one T cell receptor (beta chain) with its context. This sample was taken from a study of patients and donors after allogeneic stem cell transplantation. TCRdb recomputed calls from the RT-PCR reads with MiXCR, one row per CDR3 protein. The data show hundreds of thousands of distinct CDR3 sequences, with around 41% seen just once and 11% held by the top ten. The CDR3 extends over 15 amino acids. V was pared by 0 bases and J by 0 bases, with 6 bases between. The V gene's germline CDR1 is SGHKS and CDR2 YYEKEE (reference sequence). The sequence was collected from a human donor who was either an allogeneic HSCT recipient or a stem cell or donor lymphocyte infusion donor (not recorded which). It is not recorded whose cells these are; they may come from a transplant donor. Sequenced sample: blood, either unsorted or a sorted T cell fraction (not recorded which). The J gene is TRBJ1-4, the V gene TRBV5-5; no firm D call. The CDR3 DNA follows: TGTGCCAGCAGCTTGGATATCGCAACTAATGAAAAACTGTTTTTT. Protein product: CASSLDIATNEKLFF.